This TCR beta chain emerged from a study of patients and donors after allogeneic stem cell transplantation. A single record per CDR3 protein comes from TCRdb applying MiXCR to the RT-PCR reads. The table includes about 150,000 distinct CDR3 sequences, about 36% detected once. This clonotype was observed a few times. The V gene's germline CDR1 is MGHDK and CDR2 SYGVNS. The CDR3 is made up of 13 amino acids. V lost 10 bases to trimming and J lost 9 bases, with 20 bases between them. This receptor was obtained from a human donor who was either an allogeneic HSCT recipient or a stem cell or donor lymphocyte infusion donor (not recorded which). It is not recorded whose cells these are; they may come from a transplant donor. Source material: blood, either unsorted or a sorted T cell fraction (not recorded which). The chain is built from TRBV25-1 and TRBJ2-3; D is tentatively TRBD1 or TRBD2 (5 bases each). For the CDR3, the DNA is TGTGCCACCGAGGGGCAGTTAACTAGGACGCAGTATTTT. It specifies CATEGQLTRTQYF.